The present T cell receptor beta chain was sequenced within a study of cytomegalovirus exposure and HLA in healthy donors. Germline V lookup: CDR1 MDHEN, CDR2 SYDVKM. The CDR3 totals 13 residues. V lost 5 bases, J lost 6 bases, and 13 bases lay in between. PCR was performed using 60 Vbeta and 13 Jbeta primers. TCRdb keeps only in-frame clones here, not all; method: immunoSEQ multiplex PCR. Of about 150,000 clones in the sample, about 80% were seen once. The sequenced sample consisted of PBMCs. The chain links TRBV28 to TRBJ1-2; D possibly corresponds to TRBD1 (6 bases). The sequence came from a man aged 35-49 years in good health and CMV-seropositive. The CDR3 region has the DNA TGTGCCAGCAGTACCGGACAGATGGATGGCTACACCTTC. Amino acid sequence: CASSTGQMDGYTF.